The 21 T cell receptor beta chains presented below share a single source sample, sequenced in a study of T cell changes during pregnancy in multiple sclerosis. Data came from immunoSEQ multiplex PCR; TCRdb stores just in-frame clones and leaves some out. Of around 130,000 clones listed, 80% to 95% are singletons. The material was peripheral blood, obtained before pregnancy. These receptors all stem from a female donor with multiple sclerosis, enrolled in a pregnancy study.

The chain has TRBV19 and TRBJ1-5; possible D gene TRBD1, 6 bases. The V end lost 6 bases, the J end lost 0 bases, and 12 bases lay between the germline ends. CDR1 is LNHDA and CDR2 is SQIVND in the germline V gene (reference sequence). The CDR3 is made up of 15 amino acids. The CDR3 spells CASRTGTHSNQPQHF. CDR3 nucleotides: TGTGCCAGTAGGACCGGGACACATAGCAATCAGCCCCAGCATTTT.

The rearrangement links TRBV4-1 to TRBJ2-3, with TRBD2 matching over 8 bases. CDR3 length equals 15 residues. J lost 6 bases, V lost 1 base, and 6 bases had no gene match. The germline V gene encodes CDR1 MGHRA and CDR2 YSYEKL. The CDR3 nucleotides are TGCGCCAGCAGCCAAGCAGCGGGGGCGGTCGATACGCAGTATTTT. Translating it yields CASSQAAGAVDTQYF.

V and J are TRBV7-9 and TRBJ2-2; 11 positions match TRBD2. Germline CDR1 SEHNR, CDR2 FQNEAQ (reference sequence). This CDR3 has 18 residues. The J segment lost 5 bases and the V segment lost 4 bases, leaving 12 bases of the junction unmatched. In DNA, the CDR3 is TGTGCCAGCAGCTACACAGGCCTAGCGGGGGGCCGGACCGGGGAGCTGTTTTTT. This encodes CASSYTGLAGGRTGELFF.

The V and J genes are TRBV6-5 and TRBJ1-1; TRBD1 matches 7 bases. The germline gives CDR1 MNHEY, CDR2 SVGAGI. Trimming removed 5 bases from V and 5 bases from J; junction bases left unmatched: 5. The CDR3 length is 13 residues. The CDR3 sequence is CASSRGRGTEAFF. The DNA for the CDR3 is TGTGCCAGCAGTCGGGGCAGGGGGACTGAAGCTTTCTTT.

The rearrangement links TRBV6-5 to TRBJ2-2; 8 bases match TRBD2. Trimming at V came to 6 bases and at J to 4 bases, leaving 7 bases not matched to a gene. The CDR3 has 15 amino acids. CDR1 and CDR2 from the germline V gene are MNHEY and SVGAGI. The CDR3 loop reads CASSRGGMATGELFF. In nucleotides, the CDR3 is TGTGCCAGCAGCCGGGGGGGTATGGCCACCGGGGAGCTGTTTTTT.

DNA for the CDR3: TGTGCCAGCAGCTTACGGGACAGGGGATCGAACACTGAAGCTTTCTTT. This translates into CASSLRDRGSNTEAFF. The chain links TRBV7-8 to TRBJ1-1; TRBD1 matches 10 bases. Germline assignment: CDR1 SGHVS and CDR2 FQNEAQ. The CDR3 totals 16 residues. Germline trimming cut 2 bases from V and 1 base from J; bases unmatched to any gene: 4.

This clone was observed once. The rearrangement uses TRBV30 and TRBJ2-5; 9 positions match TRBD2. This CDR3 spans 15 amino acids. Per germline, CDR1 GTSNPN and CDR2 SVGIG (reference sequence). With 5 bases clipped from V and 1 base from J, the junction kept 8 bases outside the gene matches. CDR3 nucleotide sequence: TGTGCCTGGCAAGGAGCGGGGGGTTTCCAAGAGACCCAGTACTTC. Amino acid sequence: CAWQGAGGFQETQYF.

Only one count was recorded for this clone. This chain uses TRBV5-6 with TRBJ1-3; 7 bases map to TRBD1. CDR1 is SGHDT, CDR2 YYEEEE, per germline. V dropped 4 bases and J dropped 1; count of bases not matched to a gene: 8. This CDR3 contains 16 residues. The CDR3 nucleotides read TGTGCCAGCAGCCCCCTGACAGGGCAATCTGGAAACACCATATATTTT. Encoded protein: CASSPLTGQSGNTIYF.

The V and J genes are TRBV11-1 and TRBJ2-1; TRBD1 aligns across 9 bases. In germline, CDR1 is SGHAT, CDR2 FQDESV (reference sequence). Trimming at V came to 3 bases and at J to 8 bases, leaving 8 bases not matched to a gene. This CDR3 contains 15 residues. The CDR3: CASSLLQGAVDEQFF. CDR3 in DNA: TGTGCCAGCAGCTTGCTACAGGGGGCTGTAGATGAGCAGTTCTTC.

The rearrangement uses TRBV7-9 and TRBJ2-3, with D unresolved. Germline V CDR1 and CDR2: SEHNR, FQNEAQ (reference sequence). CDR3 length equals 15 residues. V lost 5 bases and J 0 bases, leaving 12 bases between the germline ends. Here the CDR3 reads CASSEEGGSTDTQYF. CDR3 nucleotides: TGTGCCAGCAGCGAGGAAGGCGGTAGCACAGATACGCAGTATTTT. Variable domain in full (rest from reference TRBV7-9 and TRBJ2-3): DTGVSQNPRHKITKRGQNVTFRCDPISEHNRLYWYRQTLGQGPEFLTYFQNEAQLEKSRLLSDRFSAERPKGSFSTLEIQRTEQGDSAMYLCASSEEGGSTDTQYFGPGTRLTVL.

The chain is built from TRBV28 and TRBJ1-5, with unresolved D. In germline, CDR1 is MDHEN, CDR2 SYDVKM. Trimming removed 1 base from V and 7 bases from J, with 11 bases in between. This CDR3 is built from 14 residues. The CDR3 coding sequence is TGTGCCAGCAGTTTATTGGGCGTCGGCCAGCCCCAGCATTTT. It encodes CASSLLGVGQPQHF. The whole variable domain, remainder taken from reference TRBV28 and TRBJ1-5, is DVKVTQSSRYLVKRTGEKVFLECVQDMDHENMFWYRQDPGLGLRLIYFSYDVKMKEKGDIPEGYSVSREKKERFSLILESASTNQTSMYLCASSLLGVGQPQHFGDGTRLSIL.

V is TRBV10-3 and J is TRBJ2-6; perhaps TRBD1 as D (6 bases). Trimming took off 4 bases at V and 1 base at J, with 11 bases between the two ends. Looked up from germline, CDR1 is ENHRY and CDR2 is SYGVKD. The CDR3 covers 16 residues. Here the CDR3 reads CAISAQGLSGANVLTF. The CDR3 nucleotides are TGTGCCATCAGTGCACAGGGTTTGTCTGGGGCCAACGTCCTGACTTTC.

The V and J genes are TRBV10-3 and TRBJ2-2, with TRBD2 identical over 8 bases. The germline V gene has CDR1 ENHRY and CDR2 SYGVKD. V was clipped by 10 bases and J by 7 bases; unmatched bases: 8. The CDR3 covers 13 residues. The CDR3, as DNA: TGTGCCACCAGCTTTAGCGGGGACGGGGAGCTGTTTTTT. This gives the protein CATSFSGDGELFF.

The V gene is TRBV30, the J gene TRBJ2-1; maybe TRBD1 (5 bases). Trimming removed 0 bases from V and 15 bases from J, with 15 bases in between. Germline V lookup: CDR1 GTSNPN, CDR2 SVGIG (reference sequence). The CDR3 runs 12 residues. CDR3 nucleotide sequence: TGTGCCTGGAGTGTACTCGGACAAAGGTGGTTCTTC. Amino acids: CAWSVLGQRWFF.

As DNA, the CDR3 is TGTGCCAGCAGTGCGGGTGGAGGCCAGCCCCAGCATTTT. It is translated as CASSAGGGQPQHF. V is TRBV6-5 and J is TRBJ1-5; D unresolved. The V end was cut by 5 bases, the J end by 7 bases, with 12 bases between. The CDR3 sequence is 13 residues long. CDR1 MNHEY and CDR2 SVGAGI come from the germline V gene.

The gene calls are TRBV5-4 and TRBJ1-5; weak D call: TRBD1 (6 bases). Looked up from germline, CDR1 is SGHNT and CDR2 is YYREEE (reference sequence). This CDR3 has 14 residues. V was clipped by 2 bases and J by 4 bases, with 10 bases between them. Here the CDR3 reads CASSLGGENQPQHF. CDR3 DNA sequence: TGTGCCAGCAGCTTAGGGGGGGAAAATCAGCCCCAGCATTTT.

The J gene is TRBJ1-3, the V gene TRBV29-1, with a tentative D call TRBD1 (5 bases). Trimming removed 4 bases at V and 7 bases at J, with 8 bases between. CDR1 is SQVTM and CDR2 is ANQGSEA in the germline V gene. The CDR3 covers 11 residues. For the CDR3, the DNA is TGCAGCGTTGTTCGGGGGAACACCATATATTTT. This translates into CSVVRGNTIYF.

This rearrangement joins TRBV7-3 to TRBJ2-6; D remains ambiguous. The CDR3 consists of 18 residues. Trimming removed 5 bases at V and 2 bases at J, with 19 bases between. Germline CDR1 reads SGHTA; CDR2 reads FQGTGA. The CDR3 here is CASSNGPGFDPGANVLTF. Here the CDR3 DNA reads TGTGCCAGCAGCAACGGCCCGGGTTTCGATCCTGGGGCCAACGTCCTGACTTTC.

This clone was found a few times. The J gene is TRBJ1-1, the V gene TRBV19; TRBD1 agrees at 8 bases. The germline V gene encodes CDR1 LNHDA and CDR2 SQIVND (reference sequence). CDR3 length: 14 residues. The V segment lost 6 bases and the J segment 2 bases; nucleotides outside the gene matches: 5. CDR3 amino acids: CASSPQGANTEAFF. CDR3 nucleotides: TGTGCCAGTAGCCCCCAGGGGGCTAACACTGAAGCTTTCTTT.

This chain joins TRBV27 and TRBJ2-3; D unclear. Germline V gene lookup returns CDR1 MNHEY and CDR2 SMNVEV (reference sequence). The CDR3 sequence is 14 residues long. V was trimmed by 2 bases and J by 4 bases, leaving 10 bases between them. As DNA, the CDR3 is TGTGCCAGCAGTTTACGAGCGTTTTCAGATACGCAGTATTTT. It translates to CASSLRAFSDTQYF.

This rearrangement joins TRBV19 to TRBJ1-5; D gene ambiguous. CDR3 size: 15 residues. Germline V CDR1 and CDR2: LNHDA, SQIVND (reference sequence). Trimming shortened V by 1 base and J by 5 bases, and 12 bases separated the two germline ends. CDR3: CASSIGRVKDQPQHF. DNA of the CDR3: TGTGCCAGTAGTATAGGCCGGGTAAAGGATCAGCCCCAGCATTTT.